The 27 T cell receptor beta chains listed next were all sequenced from one sample in a study of blood T cell repertoires in COVID-19. Only in-frame clones appear in the TCRdb table, and some are missing; sequencing was by immunoSEQ multiplex PCR. The repertoire holds about 160,000 clones, with 65% to 85% as singletons. The sequenced sample consisted of PBMCs or T cells enriched from blood (not recorded which). The receptor set was obtained from a man in his forties who had recovered from COVID-19.

The gene calls are TRBV27 and TRBJ1-1, with 8 bases that match TRBD1. J lost 7 bases, V lost 3 bases, and 1 base had no gene match. Germline V gives CDR1 MNHEY, CDR2 SMNVEV (reference sequence). CDR3 length: 12 residues. The CDR3 loop is CASSFGTGEAFF. DNA of the CDR3: TGTGCCAGCAGTTTCGGGACAGGTGAAGCTTTCTTT.

This chain uses TRBV7-6 with TRBJ1-4; a possible D gene is TRBD1 (6 bases). Trimming shortened V by 5 bases and J by 8 bases, and 21 bases separated the two germline ends. Germline CDR1 is SGHVS and CDR2 is FNYEAQ. This CDR3 comprises 16 residues. CDR3 sequence: CASSLRPGGGEEKLFF. The DNA for the CDR3 is TGTGCCAGCAGCCTCCGTCCGGGGGGCGGGGAAGAAAAACTGTTTTTT.

This chain links TRBV7-6 with TRBJ1-5, with 10 nucleotides matching TRBD1. Germline assignment: CDR1 SGHVS and CDR2 FNYEAQ. The J segment lost 4 bases and the V segment lost 5 bases, leaving 5 bases of the junction unmatched. This CDR3 comprises 15 residues. CDR3 residues: CASSQGQGSNQPQHF. CDR3 coding DNA: TGTGCCAGCAGCCAGGGACAGGGGTCTAATCAGCCCCAGCATTTT.

This clone was recorded a few times. Distinct nucleotide sequences in the sample also encode this CDR3. The J gene is TRBJ2-2, the V gene TRBV2; D not resolved. The CDR3 is made up of 14 amino acids. In germline, CDR1 is SNHLY, CDR2 FYNNEI. Trimming took off 3 bases at V and 1 base at J, with 6 bases between the two ends. DNA of the CDR3: TGTGCCAGCAGTGAGCCGGGGAACACCGGGGAGCTGTTTTTT. Translating it yields CASSEPGNTGELFF.

J is TRBJ1-3 and V is TRBV24-1; 8 bases map to TRBD1. Looked up from germline, CDR1 is KGHDR and CDR2 is SFDVKD. V gave up 2 bases and J gave up 2 bases; unmatched junction bases: 4. The CDR3 sequence is 16 residues long. In DNA, the CDR3 is TGTGCCACCAGTGATTCCCCGACAGGGGCTGGAAACACCATATATTTT. Translating it yields CATSDSPTGAGNTIYF.

This chain links TRBV11-3 with TRBJ1-1, with 7 bases matching TRBD1. Germline values: CDR1 SGHNT, CDR2 YENEEA. The CDR3 spans 13 residues. V was pared by 4 bases and J by 7 bases, with 6 bases of the junction left unmatched. The CDR3 DNA is TGTGCCAGCAGCTACAGGGGTACAGGTGAAGCTTTCTTT. Protein sequence: CASSYRGTGEAFF.

The chain is built from TRBV19 and TRBJ2-1, with 8 positions matching TRBD1. The CDR3 totals 15 residues. V was clipped by 5 bases and J by 1 base; unmatched bases: 4. Germline-derived CDR1 and CDR2 are LNHDA and SQIVND (reference sequence). The CDR3 nucleotides read TGTGCCAGTAGTGGCCGGACAGGGTCCTACAATGAGCAGTTCTTC. This encodes CASSGRTGSYNEQFF.

CDR3 nucleotides: TGTGCCAGCAGCAAAGCTCCTGGGCACCAAGAGACCCAGTACTTC. This codes for CASSKAPGHQETQYF. V usage is TRBV21-1 and J usage is TRBJ2-5; TRBD1, the table's D call, lacks a check against the DNA. TRBV21-1 is a pseudogene locus. The CDR3 runs to 15 residues.

The chain has TRBV6-1 and TRBJ2-2; 8 nucleotides align to TRBD2. This CDR3 region has 16 residues. Germline CDR1 and CDR2: MNHNS and SASEGT. Unmatched junction bases numbered 8, after V lost 4 bases and J lost 4 bases. The CDR3 reads CASSGLTRGGTGELFF. The CDR3 nucleotides are TGTGCCAGCAGTGGTCTGACACGGGGGGGCACCGGGGAGCTGTTTTTT.

V and J are TRBV5-1 and TRBJ2-5, with D possibly matching TRBD2 (6 bases). Germline lookup yields CDR1 SGHRS and CDR2 YFSETQ. The CDR3 sequence is 16 residues long. Deletions cut 4 bases from V and 1 base from J, with 17 bases between. The CDR3 sequence: CASSPGAGSLQETQYF. DNA of the CDR3: TGCGCCAGCAGCCCGGGCGCGGGGAGCCTCCAAGAGACCCAGTACTTC.

The rearrangement uses TRBV2 and TRBJ1-1; D unresolved. This CDR3 region has 16 residues. V lost 6 bases and J lost 0, with 17 bases in between. Germline V gene sequence: CDR1 SNHLY, CDR2 FYNNEI. CDR3 in amino acids: CASSLTGLFMNTEAFF. CDR3 coding DNA: TGTGCCAGCAGCCTAACGGGATTATTCATGAACACTGAAGCTTTCTTT.

V is TRBV13 and J is TRBJ2-3, with D possibly TRBD1 on 6 matching bases. The CDR3 has 15 amino acids. Germline V lookup: CDR1 PRHDT, CDR2 FYEKMQ (reference sequence). Trimming cost V 5 bases and J 3 bases, with 15 bases left between them. CDR3 in amino acids: CASSTNRDPTDTQYF. CDR3 coding DNA: TGTGCCAGCAGCACCAACAGGGATCCGACAGATACGCAGTATTTT.

This chain connects TRBV5-6 to TRBJ1-6, with a possible D match to TRBD1 (5 bases). Germline CDR1 SGHDT, CDR2 YYEEEE. The CDR3 is 15 amino acids. Trimming pared 4 bases from V and 6 bases from J, leaving 14 bases between. The CDR3 loop reads CASSGRGHGNSPLHF. In DNA, the CDR3 is TGTGCCAGCAGCGGGAGGGGTCACGGTAATTCACCCCTCCACTTT.

In this sample, this clone turned up a few times. The V gene is TRBV18, the J gene TRBJ1-5, with a weak D call TRBD1 (5 bases). The CDR3 runs 18 residues. Trimming took 1 base from V and 2 from J, leaving 18 bases between them. Germline V gives CDR1 KGHSH, CDR2 LQKENI. CDR3 sequence reads: CASSPQVGGRDGNQPQHF. Written as DNA, the CDR3 is TGTGCCAGCTCACCACAGGTCGGGGGAAGGGACGGCAATCAGCCCCAGCATTTT.

CDR3 coding DNA: TGTGCCAGCAGTTACTCGAGGCAGGGGGCGAACTACGAGCAGTACGTC. This sequence encodes CASSYSRQGANYEQYV. The chain couples TRBV6-2 or TRBV6-3 to TRBJ2-7; 8 nucleotides align to TRBD1. CDR3 length equals 16 residues. CDR1 and CDR2 from the germline V gene are MNHEY and SVGEGT. With 0 bases clipped from V and 3 bases from J, the junction kept 7 bases outside the gene matches.

This clone came up many times. This chain joins TRBV3-1 (or the pseudogene TRBV3-2) and TRBJ2-2; D possibly corresponds to TRBD2 (5 bases). V lost 3 bases to trimming and J lost 5 bases, with 10 bases between them. From germline, CDR1 is LGHDT and CDR2 YNNKEL (reference sequence). The length of the CDR3 is 14 residues. CDR3 amino acids: CASSHGVGTGELFF. The CDR3 DNA reads as TGTGCCAGCAGCCACGGGGTGGGGACCGGGGAGCTGTTTTTT.

This chain uses TRBV7-8 with TRBJ2-5, with D possibly TRBD2 on 6 matching bases. V was clipped by 1 base and J by 0 bases, with 12 bases between them. Per the germline V gene, CDR1 is SGHVS and CDR2 is FQNEAQ. The CDR3 consists of 16 residues. CDR3: CASSLGAGLYQETQYF. Written as DNA, the CDR3 is TGTGCCAGCAGCTTAGGTGCGGGGTTGTACCAAGAGACCCAGTACTTC.

This clone occurred once. This rearrangement joins TRBV7-6 to TRBJ2-2; 9 nucleotides agree with TRBD2. Losses at the gene ends were 6 bases for V and 4 bases for J; bases not matched to a gene: 15. Per germline, CDR1 SGHVS and CDR2 FNYEAQ. The CDR3 loop spans 18 amino acids. CDR3 protein: CASSSGTDLAGPTGELFF. Written as DNA, the CDR3 is TGTGCCAGCAGTTCCGGGACAGATCTAGCGGGGCCCACCGGGGAGCTGTTTTTT. The full variable domain, completed using reference TRBV7-6 and TRBJ2-2, is GAGVSQSPRYKVTKRGQDVALRCDPISGHVSLYWYRQALGQGPEFLTYFNYEAQQDKSGLPNDRFSAERPEGSISTLTIQRTEQRDSAMYRCASSSGTDLAGPTGELFFGEGSRLTVL.

The chain joins TRBV6-6 to TRBJ1-1, with 9 bases fitting TRBD1. Trimming at V came to 6 bases and at J to 7 bases, leaving 9 bases not matched to a gene. The CDR3 covers 14 residues. Germline CDR1 and CDR2: MNHNY and SVGAGI (reference sequence). CDR3 region: CASRRGQGAYEAFF. CDR3 nucleotide sequence: TGTGCCAGCAGGCGGGGACAGGGAGCCTATGAAGCTTTCTTT.

This clone was observed a single time. The chain employs TRBV6-5 and TRBJ2-4; tentative D call: TRBD1 (6 bases). Trimming cost V 6 bases and J 8 bases, with 17 bases left between them. This CDR3 has 14 amino acids. CDR1 and CDR2 (germline): MNHEY, SVGAGI. CDR3 nucleotide sequence: TGTGCCAGCAGAAGACAGGTCAATTGGGACATTCAGTACTTC. As protein: CASRRQVNWDIQYF.

The chain recombines TRBV2 with TRBJ1-5; 11 bases are a match to TRBD1. V trimming: 6 bases; J trimming: 1 base; junction bases outside the gene matches: 5. CDR1 and CDR2 (germline): SNHLY, FYNNEI. This CDR3 comprises 16 residues. The chain's CDR3 is CASRAGTGGSNQPQHF. The CDR3 coding sequence is TGTGCCAGCAGGGCCGGGACAGGGGGAAGCAATCAGCCCCAGCATTTT.

The chain combines TRBV11-2 with TRBJ1-1; 8 bases match TRBD1. The CDR3 covers 15 residues. The V segment lost 5 bases and the J segment 4 bases; nucleotides outside the gene matches: 9. Per the germline V gene, CDR1 is SGHAT and CDR2 is FQNNGV. CDR3 in amino acids: CASSPRTGRGTEAFF. The CDR3 DNA reads TGTGCCAGCAGCCCACGGACAGGGAGGGGCACTGAAGCTTTCTTT.

The CDR3 DNA sequence: TGTGCCAGCAGCCAAGGGACAGACTCCTTTGGCTACACCTTC. Encoded protein: CASSQGTDSFGYTF. This chain links TRBV5-6 with TRBJ1-2; 7 nucleotides align to TRBD1. This CDR3 has 14 amino acids. Trimming cost V 4 bases and J 7 bases; bases outside gene matches: 10. The V gene's germline CDR1 is SGHDT and CDR2 YYEEEE. Supplemented by reference TRBV5-6 and TRBJ1-2, the full variable domain reads DAGVTQSPTHLIKTRGQQVTLRCSPKSGHDTVSWYQQALGQGPQFIFQYYEEEERQRGNFPDRFSGHQFPNYSSELNVNALLLGDSALYLCASSQGTDSFGYTFGSGTRLTVV.

The J gene is TRBJ2-1, the V gene TRBV5-4; a weak D match, TRBD1 (6 bases). CDR3 length: 14 residues. CDR1 is SGHNT, CDR2 YYREEE, per germline (reference sequence). V was cut by 2 bases and J by 5 bases, with 11 bases left in between. The CDR3 nucleotides are TGTGCCAGCAGCTTTCAAACAGGGAACAATGAGCAGTTCTTC. As protein: CASSFQTGNNEQFF.

The chain links TRBV7-8 to TRBJ1-6; D gene uncertain. With 3 bases removed from V and 7 bases from J, the gap between germline ends came to 13 bases. The CDR3 sequence is 15 residues long. Germline CDR1 is SGHVS and CDR2 is FQNEAQ. Here the CDR3 reads CASSFLGDYNSPLHF. Written as DNA, the CDR3 is TGTGCCAGCAGCTTTTTGGGCGATTACAATTCACCCCTCCACTTT.

The CDR3 here is CASSLGGGDSPYEQYF. In DNA form, the CDR3 reads TGTGCCAGCAGTTTGGGTGGAGGGGACAGTCCCTACGAGCAGTACTTC. The genes are TRBV6-5 and TRBJ2-7, with D maybe TRBD1 (7 bases). The V gene's germline CDR1 is MNHEY and CDR2 SVGAGI. The V and J ends lost 4 bases and 2 bases respectively, with 18 bases between them. CDR3 length: 16 residues.

This rearrangement joins TRBV30 to TRBJ2-1; 8 nucleotides match TRBD1. The CDR3 length is 14 residues. Germline trimming cut 4 bases from V and 2 bases from J; bases unmatched to any gene: 4. In germline, CDR1 is GTSNPN, CDR2 SVGIG (reference sequence). The CDR3 is CAWTDRGAYNEQFF. CDR3 bases: TGTGCCTGGACAGACAGGGGCGCCTACAATGAGCAGTTCTTC.